The 27 T cell receptor beta chains reported below all come from one sample, sequenced in a study of blood T cell repertoires in COVID-19. Measured with immunoSEQ multiplex PCR; TCRdb has only the in-frame clones, and not every one. The sample has 55,000 to 85,000 clones, more than 60% seen once. Material: peripheral blood. The source of these receptors is a man between 60 and 70 years old with acute or convalescent COVID-19.

The rearrangement links TRBV15 to TRBJ2-3, with D maybe TRBD2 (6 bases). The germline V and J ends were trimmed by 0 bases and 2 bases, with 9 bases remaining between them. This CDR3 contains 15 residues. The V gene's germline CDR1 is LNHNV and CDR2 YYDKDF (reference sequence). The CDR3 DNA reads TGTGCCACCAGCAGAGATGGGGAGGTCACAGATACGCAGTATTTT. Protein product: CATSRDGEVTDTQYF.

This chain joins TRBV5-6 and TRBJ2-1; possibly TRBD2 for D (6 bases). Trimming pared 0 bases from V and 6 bases from J, leaving 10 bases between. Germline V gene data show CDR1 as SGHDT and CDR2 as YYEEEE. The CDR3 is made up of 14 amino acids. CDR3 in amino acids: CASSLDLATNEQFF. CDR3 nucleotides: TGTGCCAGCAGCTTGGATCTAGCGACCAATGAGCAGTTCTTC. Complete variable domain (other parts from reference TRBV5-6 and TRBJ2-1): DAGVTQSPTHLIKTRGQQVTLRCSPKSGHDTVSWYQQALGQGPQFIFQYYEEEERQRGNFPDRFSGHQFPNYSSELNVNALLLGDSALYLCASSLDLATNEQFFGPGTRLTVL.

This clone was recorded a few times. This chain links TRBV11-2 with TRBJ2-5; no definite D call. This CDR3 has 11 amino acids. V gave up 5 bases and J gave up 2 bases, with 3 bases separating them. In germline, CDR1 is SGHAT, CDR2 FQNNGV. CDR3 residues: CASSPQETQYF. The CDR3 bases are TGTGCCAGCAGCCCACAAGAGACCCAGTACTTC.

This sequence joins TRBV12-3 or TRBV12-4 and TRBJ1-1; 9 bases are shared with TRBD1. The CDR3 totals 13 residues. The V segment lost 5 bases and the J segment 7 bases; nucleotides outside the gene matches: 5. CDR3 sequence reads: CASSRQGEVEAFF. As DNA, the CDR3 is TGTGCCAGCAGTCGACAGGGGGAGGTTGAAGCTTTCTTT.

This clone came up a few times. V gene TRBV6-4 combines with J gene TRBJ1-4, with 7 bases that match TRBD1. The V gene end was trimmed by 2 bases and the J gene end by 8 bases; junction bases not matched to a gene: 11. Germline assignment: CDR1 MRHNA and CDR2 SNTAGT. CDR3 size: 16 residues. Here the CDR3 DNA reads TGTGCCAGCAGTGACCCGAAGCGACAGGGAGGCGAAAAACTGTTTTTT. Translation: CASSDPKRQGGEKLFF.

The chain recombines TRBV19 with TRBJ2-5; D might be TRBD1 (5 bases). The length of the CDR3 is 11 residues. CDR1 LNHDA and CDR2 SQIVND come from the germline V gene (reference sequence). V dropped 4 bases and J dropped 9 bases, with 9 bases sitting between them. The CDR3 loop reads CASSNLGAQYF. The CDR3, as DNA: TGTGCCAGTAGTAACCTAGGGGCCCAGTACTTC.

This sequence joins TRBV11-1 and TRBJ1-6; weak D call: TRBD1 (6 bases). V lost 3 bases, J lost 7 bases, and 10 bases lay in between. Germline V gene data show CDR1 as SGHAT and CDR2 as FQDESV (reference sequence). The CDR3 loop spans 14 amino acids. The CDR3 region has the DNA TGTGCCAGCAGCTTGGTTAGGGGGAATTCACCCCTCCACTTT. This translates into CASSLVRGNSPLHF. The whole variable domain, filled in from reference TRBV11-1 and TRBJ1-6, reads EAEVAQSPRYKITEKSQAVAFWCDPISGHATLYWYRQILGQGPELLVQFQDESVVDDSQLPKDRFSAERLKGVDSTLKIQPAELGDSAMYLCASSLVRGNSPLHFGNGTRLTVT.

The V and J genes are TRBV3-1 (or the pseudogene TRBV3-2) and TRBJ1-3; TRBD1 aligns across 8 bases. CDR1 and CDR2 (germline): LGHDT, YNNKEL (reference sequence). CDR3 size: 16 residues. V trimming: 4 bases; J trimming: 0 bases; junction bases outside the gene matches: 5. The CDR3 loop is CASSRRQGTSGNTIYF. The CDR3 bases are TGTGCCAGCAGCCGCCGACAGGGGACCTCTGGAAACACCATATATTTT.

This chain links TRBV6-4 with TRBJ2-2, with D possibly being TRBD2 (5 bases). Trimming removed 0 bases at V and 7 bases at J, with 6 bases between. Germline CDR1 and CDR2: MRHNA and SNTAGT. CDR3 length: 13 residues. CDR3 loop: CASSDSEGGELFF. In DNA, the CDR3 is TGTGCCAGCAGTGACTCTGAGGGCGGGGAGCTGTTTTTT.

This clone has more than one count but fewer than ten. The chain recombines TRBV30 with TRBJ1-2; D ambiguous. The CDR3 loop spans 13 amino acids. The V end was cut by 3 bases, the J end by 8 bases, with 16 bases between. Germline V gene lookup returns CDR1 GTSNPN and CDR2 SVGIG (reference sequence). CDR3 region: CAWSAQQFDGYTF. In DNA form, the CDR3 reads TGTGCCTGGAGCGCTCAACAGTTCGACGGCTACACCTTC.

The chain has TRBV19 and TRBJ1-6; TRBD1 matches 8 bases. This CDR3 is 17 amino acids long. In germline, CDR1 is LNHDA, CDR2 SQIVND (reference sequence). V dropped 4 bases and J dropped 10; count of bases not matched to a gene: 15. CDR3 residues: CASSTDPRTGPYSPLHF. The CDR3 bases are TGTGCCAGTAGTACCGACCCTCGGACAGGGCCATACTCACCCCTCCACTTT.

The V and J genes are TRBV7-9 and TRBJ2-2; TRBD2 matches 14 bases. Per the germline V gene, CDR1 is SEHNR and CDR2 is FQNEAQ (reference sequence). V shed 5 bases and J 3 bases; nucleotides not matched to a gene: 5. The CDR3 has 17 amino acids. CDR3 DNA sequence: TGTGCCAGCAGCCGAGGGGGACTAGCGGGGGACACCGGGGAGCTGTTTTTT. Encoded protein: CASSRGGLAGDTGELFF.

This clone was observed a handful of times. This sequence joins TRBV3-1 (or the pseudogene TRBV3-2) and TRBJ2-1; the match to TRBD2 covers 11 bases. Germline V gene data show CDR1 as LGHDT and CDR2 as YNNKEL (reference sequence). The junction had 6 bases not matched to a gene; V was cut back by 4 bases and J by 10 bases. There are 14 residues in the CDR3. CDR3 DNA: TGTGCCAGCAGCCCAGGTAGCGGGGGGGCGGAGCAGTTCTTC. As protein: CASSPGSGGAEQFF.

V is TRBV28 and J is TRBJ2-1; 9 bases match TRBD2. Per the germline V gene, CDR1 is MDHEN and CDR2 is SYDVKM. V was pared by 4 bases and J by 2 bases, with 6 bases of the junction left unmatched. The CDR3 length is 16 residues. CDR3 in amino acids: CASSSLAGLTYNEQFF. The CDR3, as DNA: TGTGCCAGCAGTTCCCTAGCGGGGCTTACCTACAATGAGCAGTTCTTC. The entire variable domain, with the rest obtained from reference TRBV28 and TRBJ2-1, is as follows: DVKVTQSSRYLVKRTGEKVFLECVQDMDHENMFWYRQDPGLGLRLIYFSYDVKMKEKGDIPEGYSVSREKKERFSLILESASTNQTSMYLCASSSLAGLTYNEQFFGPGTRLTVL.

A word on this clone: This specimen includes other DNA sequences encoding the same CDR3. The chain recombines TRBV12-3 or TRBV12-4 with TRBJ1-1, with D possibly being TRBD1 (5 bases). This CDR3 has 13 residues. The ends were cut back, 5 bases at V and 4 bases at J, with 11 bases in the middle. DNA of the CDR3: TGTGCCAGCAGTCCAGGGTTGAGCACTGAAGCTTTCTTT. It specifies CASSPGLSTEAFF.

This chain links TRBV12-3 or TRBV12-4 with TRBJ2-3, with D uncertain. This CDR3 has 12 amino acids. Deletions cut 6 bases from V and 3 bases from J, with 7 bases between. For the CDR3, the DNA is TGTGCCAGCAGCGTAGTGACAGATACGCAGTATTTT. This codes for CASSVVTDTQYF.

Concerning this clone: One end of the junction is discordant with germline, which a read error may explain. The J gene is TRBJ2-7, the V gene TRBV3-1 (or the pseudogene TRBV3-2); maybe TRBD1 (5 bases). The CDR3 extends over 15 amino acids. Germline V gene lookup returns CDR1 LGHDT and CDR2 YNNKEL (reference sequence). CDR3 sequence: CAGSQSLGPSYEQYF. CDR3 sequence (DNA): TGTGCCGGCAGCCAGTCCCTGGGGCCCTCCTACGAGCAGTACTTC.

CDR3 loop: CASSSGQGVSYGYTF. The DNA for the CDR3 is TGCGCCAGCAGTTCCGGACAGGGAGTCTCCTATGGCTACACCTTC. This rearrangement joins TRBV5-1 to TRBJ1-2, with 8 bases matching TRBD1. There are 15 residues in the CDR3. V gave up 5 bases and J gave up 4 bases; unmatched junction bases: 10. Germline V gene lookup returns CDR1 SGHRS and CDR2 YFSETQ.

V usage is TRBV5-1 and J usage is TRBJ1-3, with D tentatively TRBD1 (6 bases). V was pared by 8 bases and J by 0 bases, with 12 bases between. Germline CDR1 is SGHRS and CDR2 is YFSETQ. CDR3 size: 14 residues. The CDR3 DNA reads as TGCGCCAGAGACAGGTCTAACTCTGGAAACACCATATATTTT. As protein: CARDRSNSGNTIYF.

The V gene is TRBV6-6, the J gene TRBJ2-2; 8 bases fit TRBD1. Germline CDR1 is MNHNY and CDR2 is SVGAGI (reference sequence). J was trimmed by 10 bases and V by 10 bases; bases with no gene match: 11. The CDR3 contains 13 residues. CDR3 coding DNA: TGTGCCACCAAACAGGGGGTACTGGAGGAGCTGTTTTTT. It translates to CATKQGVLEELFF.

The CDR3 loop is CASSLVGTVTDTQYF. The DNA of the CDR3 is TGTGCCAGCAGCTTAGTTGGGACAGTCACAGATACGCAGTATTTT. The chain couples TRBV11-2 to TRBJ2-3; TRBD1 matches at 7 bases. V dropped 1 base and J dropped 2; count of bases not matched to a gene: 3. The germline V gene encodes CDR1 SGHAT and CDR2 FQNNGV. The CDR3 extends over 15 amino acids.

J is TRBJ2-3 and V is TRBV10-1, with 9 bases that match TRBD2. The germline CDR1 and CDR2 sequences are WNHNN and SYGVQD (reference sequence). CDR3 length equals 20 residues. J lost 2 bases, V lost 3 bases, and 18 bases had no gene match. The CDR3 region is CASSESSSAGGPIPTDTQYF. The CDR3 nucleotides read TGCGCCAGCAGTGAAAGTAGTTCGGCGGGGGGGCCGATCCCCACAGATACGCAGTATTTT.

This clone was seen a handful of times. The chain couples TRBV24-1 to TRBJ2-3; 11 nucleotides line up with TRBD2. Germline CDR1 reads KGHDR; CDR2 reads SFDVKD. The CDR3 runs to 16 residues. V lost 4 bases to trimming and J lost 4 bases; unmatched junction nucleotides: 6. CDR3 sequence (DNA): TGTGCCACCAGTGAACGACTAGCGGGGAGTCCAGATACGCAGTATTTT. Encoded protein: CATSERLAGSPDTQYF.

The chain joins TRBV10-1 to TRBJ2-1; 10 positions match TRBD2. J lost 4 bases, V lost 4 bases, and 7 bases had no gene match. The CDR3 totals 16 residues. The germline V gene encodes CDR1 WNHNN and CDR2 SYGVQD (reference sequence). CDR3 amino acids: CASSVIAGGKYNEQFF. In nucleotides, the CDR3 is TGCGCCAGCAGTGTCATAGCGGGGGGCAAGTACAATGAGCAGTTCTTC.

This clone occurred a few times. The chain recombines TRBV6-5 with TRBJ1-2; 10 nucleotides align to TRBD1. The germline V gene encodes CDR1 MNHEY and CDR2 SVGAGI. The V and J ends lost 5 bases and 4 bases, in that order; junction bases with no gene match: 4. This CDR3 region has 14 residues. The CDR3 DNA follows: TGTGCCAGCAGTAGGGACAGGGGCGCCTATGGCTACACCTTC. The encoded protein is CASSRDRGAYGYTF.

The genes are TRBV6-5 and TRBJ2-2, with D possibly TRBD1 on 5 matching bases. The CDR3 spans 16 residues. CDR1 is MNHEY and CDR2 is SVGAGI in the germline V gene. V lost 2 bases and J 2 bases, leaving 12 bases between the germline ends. The CDR3 is CASSYGQGFNTGELFF. The CDR3 coding sequence is TGTGCCAGCAGTTACGGCCAGGGTTTTAACACCGGGGAGCTGTTTTTT.

This chain links TRBV5-1 with TRBJ1-4, with D perhaps matching TRBD1 (5 bases). The CDR3 length is 14 residues. The V and J ends lost 0 bases and 6 bases respectively, with 9 bases between them. Looked up from germline, CDR1 is SGHRS and CDR2 is YFSETQ. CDR3 bases: TGCGCCAGCAGCTTGGGGGGCGACGATGAAAAACTGTTTTTT. This codes for CASSLGGDDEKLFF.